These T cell receptor beta chains were read from a single sample in a study of cytomegalovirus exposure and HLA in healthy donors. Sequenced by immunoSEQ multiplex PCR; TCRdb stores in-frame clones only, minus some. Of 65,000 to 85,000 clones listed, under 80% were seen once; the top ten hold 4.9%. Sequenced sample: PBMCs. These receptors were obtained from a man aged 60 to 69 in good health and CMV-seropositive. Both conserved end residues are trimmed from each CDR3. The D gene is left open where the match is weak. The size field is filled for only some rows; it gives once, few, many or a size class.

clone_size v_call d_call cdr3_aa
- TRBV9 TRBD1 ASSEPQGAGYT
- TRBV11-2 TRBD1 ASSFAMGQSEAF
- TRBV5-4 TRBD2 ASSLAFSGVETQY
- TRBV13 TRBD2 ASSSELAGESTGELF
few TRBV28 - ASSLGGANTGELF
- TRBV6-6 - ASSYSGRQASPLH
- TRBV5-1 - ASSLWETGEQY
- TRBV6-1 TRBD2 ASNFLAGESYEQY
- TRBV5-1 TRBD1 ASNPPGQGSRGSYNEQF
- TRBV29-1 TRBD1 SVEGGTGQGTYEQY
- TRBV7-6 TRBD1 ASSLKPPGQGRTNYGYT
- TRBV6-5 TRBD2 ASTYSGGRGETQY
- TRBV11-2 - ASSSGRDPY
- TRBV4-1 TRBD1 ASSPSPGQGAGNEQF
- TRBV21-1 - ASSKVTGDYGYT
- TRBV28 - ASIRGAPYEQY
- TRBV5-1 TRBD2 ASSIGTSGSTDTQY
- TRBV5-1 - ASSLLGSGNEQF
- TRBV6-6 TRBD2 ASSYFGTSLYEQY
- TRBV30 - AWTGAINGYT
- TRBV7-9 TRBD2 ASSFSGGAYEQY
- TRBV19 TRBD1 ASKPGGSQETQY
- TRBV5-4 - ASSLVWNTEAF
once TRBV11-2 TRBD1 ASSPGGTGTYEQY
once TRBV11-1 - ASSFAVREYEQY
- TRBV6-1 TRBD2 ASVMGSGDMGTQY
- TRBV9 TRBD1 ASSDHRGGTEAF
- TRBV30 - AWKTENYGYT
- TRBV11-2 TRBD1 ASSLAAGGVNEQF